This TCR beta chain was identified in a study of post-analysis software for immune sequencing data. General study results and limits: Patients used about five TRBV segments, including TRBV5-6, TRBV5-1 and TRBV20-1, more often than controls.

Unique molecular identifiers featured in each of the TCR beta cDNA libraries. TCRdb reanalysed the PCR reads using MiXCR and keeps one entry per CDR3 protein. The sample holds 740,000 or so distinct CDR3 sequences; 53% are singletons and the top ten take around 4.5%. For this clonotype: What it binds is not known.

There are 11 residues in the CDR3. Looked up from germline, CDR1 is MGHDK and CDR2 is SYGVNS. This chain uses TRBV25-1 with TRBJ2-1; tentatively, D is TRBD1 or TRBD2 (5 bases each). The end of the DNA fits TRBJ2-7 better, so the J call may be wrong. This receptor was identified in a girl between 10 and 17 years old with multiple sclerosis. The sequenced sample consisted of blood. In nucleotides, the CDR3 is TGTGCCAGCAGTGAATGGGGGGAGCAGTACTTC. Amino acid sequence: CASSEWGEQYF.